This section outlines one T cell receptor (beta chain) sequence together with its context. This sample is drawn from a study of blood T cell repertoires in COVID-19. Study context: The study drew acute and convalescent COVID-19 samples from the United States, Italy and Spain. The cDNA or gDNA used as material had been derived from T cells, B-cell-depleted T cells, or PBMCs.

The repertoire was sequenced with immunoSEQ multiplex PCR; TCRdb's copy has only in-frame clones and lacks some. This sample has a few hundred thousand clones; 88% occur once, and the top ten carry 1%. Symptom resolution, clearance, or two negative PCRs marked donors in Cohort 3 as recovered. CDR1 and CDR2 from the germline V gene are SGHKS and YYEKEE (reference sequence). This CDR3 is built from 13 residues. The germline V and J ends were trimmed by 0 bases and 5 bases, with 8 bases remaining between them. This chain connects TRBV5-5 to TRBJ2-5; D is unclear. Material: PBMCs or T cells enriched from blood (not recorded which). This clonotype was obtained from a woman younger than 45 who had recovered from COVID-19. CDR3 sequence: CASSLGQYETQYF. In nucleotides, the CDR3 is TGTGCCAGCAGCTTGGGGCAGTATGAGACCCAGTACTTC.